Sequencing of this TCR beta chain was carried out in a study of control samples from healthy donors and cancer patients. This table comes from immunoSEQ multiplex PCR, and its TCRdb copy is limited to in-frame clones, with some not included. The data hold approximately 170,000 clones, with roughly 91% observed a single time. The length of the CDR3 is 12 residues. Trimming took 1 base from V and 9 from J, leaving 6 bases between them. This sequence joins TRBV12-3 or TRBV12-4 and TRBJ2-2; D gene uncertain. This receptor was taken from a woman aged 25 to 39 in good health. The sequenced material came from blood. CDR3 nucleotides: TGTGCCAGCAGTTTAGACTCCCGGGAGCTGTTTTTT. It encodes CASSLDSRELFF.